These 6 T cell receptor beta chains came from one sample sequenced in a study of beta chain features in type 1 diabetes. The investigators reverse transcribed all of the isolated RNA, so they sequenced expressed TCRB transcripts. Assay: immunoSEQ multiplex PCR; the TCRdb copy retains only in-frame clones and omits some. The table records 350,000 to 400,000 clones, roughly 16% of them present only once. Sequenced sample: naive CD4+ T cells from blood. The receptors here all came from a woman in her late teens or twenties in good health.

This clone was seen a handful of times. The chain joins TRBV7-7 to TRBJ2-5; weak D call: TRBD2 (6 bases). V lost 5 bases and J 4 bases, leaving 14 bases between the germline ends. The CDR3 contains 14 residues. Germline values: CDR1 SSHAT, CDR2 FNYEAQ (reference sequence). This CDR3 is CASSKVGLGETQYF. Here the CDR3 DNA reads TGTGCCAGCAGCAAAGTGGGACTTGGAGAGACCCAGTACTTC.

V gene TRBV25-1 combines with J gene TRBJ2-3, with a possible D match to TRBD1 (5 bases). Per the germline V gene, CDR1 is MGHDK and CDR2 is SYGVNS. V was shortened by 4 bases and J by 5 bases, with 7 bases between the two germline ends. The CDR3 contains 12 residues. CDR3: CASSATGDTQYF. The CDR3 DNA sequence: TGTGCCAGCAGTGCTACAGGAGATACGCAGTATTTT.

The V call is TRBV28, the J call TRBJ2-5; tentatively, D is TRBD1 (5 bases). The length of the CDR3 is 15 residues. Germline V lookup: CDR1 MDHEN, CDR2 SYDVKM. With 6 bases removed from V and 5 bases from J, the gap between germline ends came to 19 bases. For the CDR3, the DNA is TGTGCCAGCAGCTCCACAAATAGGGGTGGGGAGACCCAGTACTTC. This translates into CASSSTNRGGETQYF.

The CDR3 loop reads CASKPPGGTNEKLFF. The DNA of the CDR3 is TGTGCCAGCAAACCCCCCGGGGGTACTAATGAAAAACTGTTTTTT. V and J are TRBV6-6 and TRBJ1-4, with a tentative D call TRBD1 (5 bases). The CDR3 covers 15 residues. Per the germline V gene, CDR1 is MNHNY and CDR2 is SVGAGI (reference sequence). The V end was cut by 7 bases, the J end by 2 bases, with 14 bases between.

CDR3 protein: CASSVSVGTSGYEQYF. The CDR3 coding sequence is TGTGCCAGCAGCGTGTCTGTCGGGACTAGCGGCTACGAGCAGTACTTC. The rearrangement uses TRBV9 and TRBJ2-7; TRBD2 aligns across 11 bases. CDR3 length: 16 residues. The germline gives CDR1 SGDLS, CDR2 YYNGEE. V dropped 2 bases and J dropped 3; count of bases not matched to a gene: 7.

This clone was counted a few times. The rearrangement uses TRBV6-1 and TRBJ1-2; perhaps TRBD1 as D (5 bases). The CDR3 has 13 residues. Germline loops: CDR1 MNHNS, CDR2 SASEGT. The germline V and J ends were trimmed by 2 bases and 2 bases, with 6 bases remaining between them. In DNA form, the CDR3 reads TGTGCCAGCAGTGAATGGGGCAACTATGGCTACACCTTC. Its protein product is CASSEWGNYGYTF.